This T cell receptor (beta chain) was sequenced during a study of OX40 agonist ivuxolimab in advanced cancers. Method: immunoSEQ multiplex PCR; TCRdb's copy keeps in-frame clones and lacks some. Among roughly 50,000 clones, 70% to 90% were seen once, and the ten largest hold roughly 0.9%. The sequence derives from an adult with an advanced solid tumor such as melanoma, head and neck, liver or kidney cancer. This material consisted of CD4+ or CD8+ T cells sorted from blood, taken in a trial of the OX40 agonist ivuxolimab.

The CDR3 protein is CASSVEQGNYGYTF. In DNA, the CDR3 is TGTGCCAGCAGCGTAGAACAGGGGAACTATGGCTACACCTTC. The chain uses TRBV9 and TRBJ1-2; TRBD1 matches at 7 bases. CDR1 SGDLS and CDR2 YYNGEE come from the germline V gene. This CDR3 contains 14 residues. After removal of 0 bases from V and 2 bases from J, the junction contained 1 base not matched to a gene.